This TCR beta chain derives from a study of cytomegalovirus exposure and HLA in healthy donors. Study-wide results and limits: Some segments of the V type, notably TRBV6-2 and TRBV6-3, were excluded as indistinguishable.

CDR1 is SGHRS, CDR2 YFSETQ, per germline. With V trimmed by 4 bases and J by 2 bases, 9 bases remained unmatched. The CDR3 loop spans 18 amino acids. Amplification used 60 Vbeta primers and 13 Jbeta primers. Sequencing used immunoSEQ multiplex PCR; TCRdb keeps in-frame clones, though not all of them. The sample has tens of thousands of clones; about two thirds are singletons. Concerning this clone: As yet, its antigen is unknown.

The sequenced material came from PBMCs. The chain couples TRBV5-1 to TRBJ2-7, with 16 bases that match TRBD2. The receptor's source is a human donor in good health. The CDR3 region has the DNA TGCGCCAGCAGCCTCGGGACTAGCGGGGGGGCCTGGACCTACGAGCAGTACTTC. As protein: CASSLGTSGGAWTYEQYF.